The 21 T cell receptor beta chains reported below all come from one sample, sequenced in a study of T cell responses to AZD1222 COVID-19 vaccine. The repertoire was sequenced with immunoSEQ multiplex PCR; TCRdb's copy has only in-frame clones and lacks some. The repertoire holds over 100,000 clones, with approximately 91% as singletons. The sequences come from peripheral blood, collected on day 0 of AZD1222 vaccination. These receptors originate from an adult in good health.

The rearrangement uses TRBV3-1 (or the pseudogene TRBV3-2) and TRBJ2-7, with 12 nucleotides matching TRBD2. V shed 1 base and J 1 base; nucleotides not matched to a gene: 8. This CDR3 is 18 amino acids long. Germline CDR1 and CDR2: LGHDT and YNNKEL (reference sequence). The CDR3 nucleotides read TGTGCCAGCAGCCAAGTTCCTAGCGGGGGGGCCAATTCCTACGAGCAGTACTTC. It specifies CASSQVPSGGANSYEQYF.

The chain uses TRBV4-3 and TRBJ2-1; 7 bases align to TRBD1. The J segment lost 3 bases and the V segment lost 0 bases, leaving 5 bases of the junction unmatched. The CDR3 has 16 amino acids. Germline V lookup: CDR1 LGHNA, CDR2 YSLEER. For the CDR3, the DNA is TGCGCCAGCAGCCAAGATTTGGGACAGAACTACAATGAGCAGTTCTTC. As protein: CASSQDLGQNYNEQFF.

This clone was detected a few times. V usage is TRBV21-1 and J usage is TRBJ1-4. TRBV21-1 is assigned pseudogene status. This CDR3 contains 16 residues. CDR3 bases: TGTGCCAGCAGCAAAGGTGCGGACTCTAGGAATGAAAAACTGTTTTTT. Translating it yields CASSKGADSRNEKLFF.

This rearrangement joins TRBV7-9 to TRBJ1-1; a possible D gene is TRBD1 (5 bases). CDR1 and CDR2 from the germline V gene are SEHNR and FQNEAQ (reference sequence). V lost 3 bases and J 4 bases, leaving 15 bases between the germline ends. The CDR3 has 15 amino acids. DNA of the CDR3: TGTGCCAGCAGCTTGCCCACAGGAGACGGCACTGAAGCTTTCTTT. It codes for CASSLPTGDGTEAFF.

The rearrangement uses TRBV28 and TRBJ1-3, with D possibly TRBD1 on 5 matching bases. The CDR3 runs 13 residues. Trimming stripped 2 bases from V and 11 bases from J, with 13 bases between. CDR1 MDHEN and CDR2 SYDVKM come from the germline V gene. CDR3 coding DNA: TGTGCCAGCAGTTTAGGGCACCAGGGTCCCATATATTTT. Translation: CASSLGHQGPIYF.

This chain uses TRBV5-6 with TRBJ2-3; D is ambiguous. The V gene's germline CDR1 is SGHDT and CDR2 YYEEEE. V lost 4 bases and J 0 bases, leaving 6 bases between the germline ends. The CDR3 loop spans 13 amino acids. CDR3 residues: CASSHGSTDTQYF. The CDR3 bases are TGTGCCAGCAGCCACGGGAGCACAGATACGCAGTATTTT.

This clone was counted once. V is TRBV5-5 and J is TRBJ2-3, with 14 bases fitting TRBD2. V lost 3 bases and J lost 3; bases outside the gene matches: 15. The CDR3 loop spans 20 amino acids. Germline CDR1 is SGHKS and CDR2 is YYEKEE (reference sequence). CDR3 sequence (DNA): TGTGCCAGCAGCTCCCAACATCCGGGACTAGCGGGGGCCGCAACAGATACGCAGTATTTT. Translation: CASSSQHPGLAGAATDTQYF.

The V and J genes are TRBV9 and TRBJ1-1; 8 positions agree with TRBD1. The CDR3 consists of 15 residues. The J segment lost 3 bases and the V segment lost 4 bases, leaving 8 bases of the junction unmatched. Germline V gene sequence: CDR1 SGDLS, CDR2 YYNGEE. Written as DNA, the CDR3 is TGTGCCAGCAGCCCATGGACAGGGTCTGACACTGAAGCTTTCTTT. Protein: CASSPWTGSDTEAFF.

V and J are TRBV10-3 and TRBJ1-3, with TRBD1 matching 7 bases. The CDR3 covers 15 residues. Germline lookup yields CDR1 ENHRY and CDR2 SYGVKD. V gave up 4 bases and J gave up 4 bases; unmatched junction bases: 7. The CDR3, as DNA: TGTGCCATCAGTGTTCCGACAGGGTACGGAAACACCATATATTTT. Translation gives CAISVPTGYGNTIYF.

The chain links TRBV24-1 to TRBJ2-1; TRBD2 aligns across 7 bases. Losses at the gene ends were 4 bases for V and 4 bases for J; bases not matched to a gene: 9. Germline CDR1 reads KGHDR; CDR2 reads SFDVKD. This CDR3 spans 16 amino acids. In nucleotides, the CDR3 is TGTGCCACCAGTGACCCTGGGGGGGAAAAATACAATGAGCAGTTCTTC. This gives the protein CATSDPGGEKYNEQFF.

J is TRBJ1-1 and V is TRBV30; TRBD1 aligns across 8 bases. With 1 base clipped from V and 5 bases from J, the junction kept 9 bases outside the gene matches. This CDR3 contains 15 residues. The V gene's germline CDR1 is GTSNPN and CDR2 SVGIG (reference sequence). The CDR3, as DNA: TGTGCCTGGAGTGCCTTCACAGGGGGTGGGACTGAAGCTTTCTTT. This gives the protein CAWSAFTGGGTEAFF.

The chain is built from TRBV7-2 and TRBJ2-1; TRBD2 matches at 9 bases. The CDR3 is 15 amino acids. Germline loops: CDR1 SGHTA, CDR2 FQGNSA. J gave up 2 bases and V 3 bases, and 2 bases lay outside the gene matches. CDR3 amino acids: CASSLASGTYNEQFF. In DNA, the CDR3 is TGTGCCAGCAGCTTGGCTAGCGGGACCTACAATGAGCAGTTCTTC.

V is TRBV19 and J is TRBJ1-1, with no clear D. Germline V gene sequence: CDR1 LNHDA, CDR2 SQIVND (reference sequence). The V end was cut by 2 bases, the J end by 1 base, with 8 bases between. The CDR3 spans 14 residues. This CDR3 reads CASSISWGNTEAFF. The CDR3 region has the DNA TGTGCCAGTAGTATAAGTTGGGGGAACACTGAAGCTTTCTTT.

In its sample, this clone was seen once. The chain recombines TRBV2 with TRBJ1-2; D is possibly TRBD1 (6 bases). Germline-derived CDR1 and CDR2 are SNHLY and FYNNEI. This CDR3 comprises 13 residues. V gave up 7 bases and J gave up 2 bases, with 11 bases separating them. CDR3 region: CASKAGANYGYTF. The CDR3 bases are TGTGCCAGCAAAGCAGGGGCGAACTATGGCTACACCTTC.

V and J are TRBV7-3 and TRBJ1-3; D is perhaps TRBD1 (6 bases). The CDR3 consists of 17 residues. The ends were cut back, 6 bases at V and 4 bases at J, with 22 bases in the middle. Germline V lookup: CDR1 SGHTA, CDR2 FQGTGA. CDR3 nucleotides: TGTGCCAGCAGTCGTCCAACGGGACAACTTGCGGGAAACACCATATATTTT. Its protein is CASSRPTGQLAGNTIYF.

The chain recombines TRBV27 with TRBJ2-7; 9 bases map to TRBD1. The ends lost 6 bases at V and 0 bases at J; junction bases unmatched: 6. CDR1 and CDR2 from the germline V gene are MNHEY and SMNVEV (reference sequence). The CDR3 runs to 15 residues. The CDR3 DNA sequence: TGTGCCAGCAGGCGGACAGGGGCCCCCTCCTACGAGCAGTACTTC. Residues: CASRRTGAPSYEQYF.

The genes are TRBV14 and TRBJ2-7; D might be TRBD1 or TRBD2, each matching 5 bases. The V and J ends lost 7 bases and 7 bases respectively, with 17 bases between them. The germline V gene encodes CDR1 SGHDN and CDR2 FVKESK. The CDR3 spans 13 residues. CDR3 DNA: TGTGCCAGCACCACGGGGCCTCTAAGGGAGCAGTACTTC. This encodes CASTTGPLREQYF.

V and J are TRBV7-9 and TRBJ2-7; D is unclear. V lost 3 bases, J lost 2 bases, and 14 bases lay in between. This CDR3 has 15 residues. Germline CDR1 SEHNR, CDR2 FQNEAQ (reference sequence). CDR3 sequence reads: CASSLLPPDPYEQYF. The CDR3 DNA reads TGTGCCAGCAGCTTGCTACCCCCCGACCCCTACGAGCAGTACTTC.

This clone was seen only a few times. The genes are TRBV2 and TRBJ2-1; possibly TRBD1 or TRBD2 for D (6 bases each). V gave up 6 bases and J gave up 0 bases, with 9 bases separating them. CDR1 and CDR2 from the germline V gene are SNHLY and FYNNEI. The CDR3 extends over 14 amino acids. CDR3 nucleotide sequence: TGTGCCAGCAGACAGGGACTCTCCTACAATGAGCAGTTCTTC. Its protein product is CASRQGLSYNEQFF.

In its sample, this clone was seen once. The chain employs TRBV6-5 and TRBJ2-1; D unclear. Looked up from germline, CDR1 is MNHEY and CDR2 is SVGAGI. V lost 8 bases and J 3 bases, leaving 17 bases between the germline ends. CDR3 length: 15 residues. Here the CDR3 reads CASFPRPAVYNEQFF. The CDR3 bases are TGTGCCAGCTTCCCACGGCCAGCCGTCTACAATGAGCAGTTCTTC.

The V call is TRBV7-2, the J call TRBJ2-2, with TRBD2 matching over 8 bases. The CDR3 spans 15 residues. Germline values: CDR1 SGHTA, CDR2 FQGNSA. Trimming cost V 7 bases and J 4 bases; bases outside gene matches: 8. In DNA, the CDR3 is TGTGCCAGCACCCCCCGGGAGGGCCCCACCGGGGAGCTGTTTTTT. Translation gives CASTPREGPTGELFF. Supplemented by reference TRBV7-2 and TRBJ2-2, the full variable domain reads GAGVSQSPSNKVTEKGKDVELRCDPISGHTALYWYRQSLGQGLEFLIYFQGNSAPDKSGLPSDRFSAERTGGSVSTLTIQRTQQEDSAVYLCASTPREGPTGELFFGEGSRLTVL.